This TCR beta chain came from a study of blood T cell repertoires in COVID-19. Study-level information: Some COVID-19 samples were acute and others convalescent; all came from the United States, Italy and Spain. PBMCs, B-cell-depleted T cells, or T cells provided the cDNA or gDNA that made up the material.

Enrolled during active infection, Seattle patients were then followed longitudinally. Original methodology: For nucleated cells, counts were estimated from reference gene primer amplification. The assay was immunoSEQ multiplex PCR, and TCRdb's table has in-frame clones only and misses some. V and J calls and clone size are as listed in that table; D and trimming were resolved from the DNA. The sample lists 270,000 or so clones, 84% occurring once. The sample was peripheral blood. This sequence was found in a human donor with COVID-19, enrolled during active disease. The donor label of this sample is uncertain.

The chain's CDR3 is CASSLVANSPLHF. CDR3 DNA: TGTGCCAGCAGCTTGGTAGCGAATTCACCCCTCCACTTT. The V and J genes are TRBV5-6 and TRBJ1-6; D is undetermined. Per germline, CDR1 SGHDT and CDR2 YYEEEE. V lost 0 bases and J 7 bases, leaving 5 bases between the germline ends. This CDR3 region has 13 residues.